A single sample is the source of the 4 T cell receptor beta chains below, sequenced in a study of shared clonotypes between healthy human individuals. Clones were sequenced by immunoSEQ multiplex PCR, and TCRdb holds only the in-frame ones, with some missing. The repertoire holds more than 850,000 clones, about four fifths seen once, with approximately 0.5% in the top ten. The sample comprised memory CD4+ T cells from PBMCs. Subset meaning: CD45RA-negative fraction. These receptor sequences come from a man between 18 and 35 years old in good health. Some clones in this sample may be carry-over from other donors' samples.

This clone was found a few times. This rearrangement joins TRBV28 to TRBJ1-2; D remains unclear. Deletions cut 4 bases from V and 8 bases from J, with 17 bases between. Germline lookup yields CDR1 MDHEN and CDR2 SYDVKM. The CDR3 consists of 14 residues. This CDR3 is CASSSPRGSDGYTF. In nucleotides, the CDR3 is TGTGCCAGCAGTTCTCCACGGGGATCAGACGGCTACACCTTC.

The genes are TRBV28 and TRBJ2-2, with a possible D match to TRBD2 (6 bases). V lost 2 bases and J lost 4, with 14 bases in between. Germline V gene data show CDR1 as MDHEN and CDR2 as SYDVKM. This CDR3 is built from 16 residues. The CDR3 bases are TGTGCCAGCAGTTTACCCGGGACTCGCGGCACCGGGGAGCTGTTTTTT. Its translation is CASSLPGTRGTGELFF. The whole variable domain, filled in from reference TRBV28 and TRBJ2-2, reads DVKVTQSSRYLVKRTGEKVFLECVQDMDHENMFWYRQDPGLGLRLIYFSYDVKMKEKGDIPEGYSVSREKKERFSLILESASTNQTSMYLCASSLPGTRGTGELFFGEGSRLTVL.

The chain recombines TRBV25-1 with TRBJ2-3; the match to TRBD2 covers 8 bases. Germline V gives CDR1 MGHDK, CDR2 SYGVNS. The V segment lost 2 bases and the J segment 5 bases; nucleotides outside the gene matches: 12. The CDR3 consists of 17 residues. The CDR3 region has the DNA TGTGCCAGCAGTGAAGGGGCGCTAGCGGGTTTCATAGATACGCAGTATTTT. Residues: CASSEGALAGFIDTQYF.

V usage is TRBV27 and J usage is TRBJ2-1; 10 positions agree with TRBD2. Germline trimming cut 1 base from V and 13 bases from J; bases unmatched to any gene: 4. Per germline, CDR1 MNHEY and CDR2 SMNVEV (reference sequence). The CDR3 runs 13 residues. CDR3 sequence reads: CASSLLAGGLQFF. The CDR3 DNA sequence: TGTGCCAGCAGTTTATTAGCGGGAGGCCTACAGTTCTTC.